The source of this TCR beta chain is a study of T-cell memory formation after mild COVID-19. The study's findings and limits: CD4+ contracting clones lay mainly in CM and EM, CD8+ ones in EMRA. Later expanders leaned CD4+, whereas clones that contracted between day 15 and 85 were balanced CD4/CD8. Pre-infection memory showed some responding clones, and this suggested that cross-reactive memory joined.

The trim removed 7 bases at V and 1 base at J, leaving 6 bases unmatched. This CDR3 has 14 residues. In germline, CDR1 is MNHEY, CDR2 SVGAGI. This clonotype was seen a few times. Its antigen is undetermined. The 5'RACE method, run with constant-segment primers, produced TCR alpha and TCR beta cDNA libraries (carrying sample barcodes and UMIs). TCRdb recomputed calls from the 5' RACE reads with MiXCR, one row per CDR3 protein. This sample yields over 350,000 distinct CDR3 sequences, of which 24% are seen a single time; roughly 9.7% belongs to the top ten. Sequenced material: PBMCs or a T cell subset sorted from them (not recorded which). This chain joins TRBV6-5 and TRBJ2-5, with 7 bases matching TRBD1. This TCR came from an adult woman who had mild COVID-19 (a few samples of this study predate the infection). Cell type and time point are not known. Here the CDR3 DNA reads TGTGCCAGCATGAGGGGACAGATCCAAGAGACCCAGTACTTC. Amino acids: CASMRGQIQETQYF.